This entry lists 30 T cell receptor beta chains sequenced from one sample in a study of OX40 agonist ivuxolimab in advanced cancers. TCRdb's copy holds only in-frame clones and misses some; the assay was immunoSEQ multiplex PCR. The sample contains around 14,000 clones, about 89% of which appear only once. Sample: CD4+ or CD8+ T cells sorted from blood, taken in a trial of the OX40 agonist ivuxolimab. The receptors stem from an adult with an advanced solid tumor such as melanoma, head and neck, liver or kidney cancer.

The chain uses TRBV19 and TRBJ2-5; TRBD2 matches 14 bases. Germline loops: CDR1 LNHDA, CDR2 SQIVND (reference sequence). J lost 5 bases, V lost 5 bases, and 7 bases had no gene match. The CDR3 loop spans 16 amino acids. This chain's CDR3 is CASSEGLAGEFETQYF. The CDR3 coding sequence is TGTGCCAGTAGTGAGGGACTAGCGGGAGAGTTTGAGACCCAGTACTTC.

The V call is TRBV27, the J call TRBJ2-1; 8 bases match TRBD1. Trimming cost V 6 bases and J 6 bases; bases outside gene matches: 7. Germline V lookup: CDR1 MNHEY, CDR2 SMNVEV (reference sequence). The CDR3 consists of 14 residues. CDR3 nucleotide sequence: TGTGCCAGCAGAAGAACAGGGGGGAGCAATGAGCAGTTCTTC. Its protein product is CASRRTGGSNEQFF.

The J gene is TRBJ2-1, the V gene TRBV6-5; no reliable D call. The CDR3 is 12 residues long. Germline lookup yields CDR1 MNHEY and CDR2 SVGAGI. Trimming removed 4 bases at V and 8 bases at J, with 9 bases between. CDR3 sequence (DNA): TGTGCCAGCAGTTTTGGTGGGGATGAGCAGTTCTTC. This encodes CASSFGGDEQFF.

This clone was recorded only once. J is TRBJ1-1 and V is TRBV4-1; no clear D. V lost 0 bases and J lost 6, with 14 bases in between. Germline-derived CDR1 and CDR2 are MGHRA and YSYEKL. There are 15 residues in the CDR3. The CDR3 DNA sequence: TGCGCCAGCAGCCAAGATGACAATGATGTCGCTGAAGCTTTCTTT. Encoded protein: CASSQDDNDVAEAFF.

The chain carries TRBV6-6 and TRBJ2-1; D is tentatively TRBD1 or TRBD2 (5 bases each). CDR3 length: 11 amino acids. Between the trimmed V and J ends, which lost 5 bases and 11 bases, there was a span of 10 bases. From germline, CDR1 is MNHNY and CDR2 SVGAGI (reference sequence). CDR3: CASSTGDQQFF. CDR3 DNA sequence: TGTGCCAGCAGTACTGGGGACCAGCAGTTCTTC.

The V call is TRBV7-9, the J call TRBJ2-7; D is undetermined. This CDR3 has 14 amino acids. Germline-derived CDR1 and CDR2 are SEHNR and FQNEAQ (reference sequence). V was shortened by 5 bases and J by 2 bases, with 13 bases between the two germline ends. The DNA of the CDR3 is TGTGCCAGCAGCAAAAATTGGCCACCCTACGAGCAGTACTTC. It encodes CASSKNWPPYEQYF.

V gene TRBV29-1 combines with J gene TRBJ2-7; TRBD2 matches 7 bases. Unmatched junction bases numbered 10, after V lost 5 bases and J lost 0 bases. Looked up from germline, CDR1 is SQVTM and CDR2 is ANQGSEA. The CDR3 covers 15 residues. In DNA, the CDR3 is TGCAGCGTTCAGGAGGCTAGCGGAGTCTCCTACGAGCAGTACTTC. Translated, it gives CSVQEASGVSYEQYF.

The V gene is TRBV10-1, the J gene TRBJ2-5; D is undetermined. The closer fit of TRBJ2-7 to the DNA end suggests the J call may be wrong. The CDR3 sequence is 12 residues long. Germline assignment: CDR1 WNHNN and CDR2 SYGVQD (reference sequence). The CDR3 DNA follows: TGCGCCTCCAGCCAAAGCTCCTACGAGCAGTACTTC. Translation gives CASSQSSYEQYF.

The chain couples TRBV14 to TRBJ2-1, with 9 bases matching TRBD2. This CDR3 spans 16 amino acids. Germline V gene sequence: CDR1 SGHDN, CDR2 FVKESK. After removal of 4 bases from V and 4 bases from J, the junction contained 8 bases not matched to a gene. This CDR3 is CASSPLAGYGYNEQFF. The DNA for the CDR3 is TGTGCCAGCAGCCCCCTAGCGGGATACGGGTACAATGAGCAGTTCTTC.

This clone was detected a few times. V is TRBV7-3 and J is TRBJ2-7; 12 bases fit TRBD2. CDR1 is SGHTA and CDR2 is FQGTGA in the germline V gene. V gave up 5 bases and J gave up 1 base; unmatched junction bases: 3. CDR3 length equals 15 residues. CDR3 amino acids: CASSLAGGPSYEQYF. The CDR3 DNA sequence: TGTGCCAGCAGCCTAGCGGGAGGGCCTTCCTACGAGCAGTACTTC.

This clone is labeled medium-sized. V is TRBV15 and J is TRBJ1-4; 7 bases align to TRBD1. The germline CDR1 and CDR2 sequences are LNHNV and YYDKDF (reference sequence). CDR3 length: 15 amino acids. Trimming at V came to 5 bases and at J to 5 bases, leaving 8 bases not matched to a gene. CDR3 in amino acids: CATSDRDRLNEKLFF. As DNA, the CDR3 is TGTGCCACCAGCGATCGGGACAGACTAAATGAAAAACTGTTTTTT.

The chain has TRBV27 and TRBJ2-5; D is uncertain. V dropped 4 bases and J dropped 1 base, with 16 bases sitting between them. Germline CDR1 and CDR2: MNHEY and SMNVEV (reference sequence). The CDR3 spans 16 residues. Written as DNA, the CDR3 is TGTGCCAGCAGTTCGGCCCCCCTCCCCGTCCAAGAGACCCAGTACTTC. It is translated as CASSSAPLPVQETQYF.

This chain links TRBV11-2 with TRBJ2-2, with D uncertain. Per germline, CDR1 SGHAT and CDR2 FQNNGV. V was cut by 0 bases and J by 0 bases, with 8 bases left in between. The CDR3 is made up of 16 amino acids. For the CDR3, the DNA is TGTGCCAGCAGCTTAGAATACTCCCCGAACACCGGGGAGCTGTTTTTT. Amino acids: CASSLEYSPNTGELFF.

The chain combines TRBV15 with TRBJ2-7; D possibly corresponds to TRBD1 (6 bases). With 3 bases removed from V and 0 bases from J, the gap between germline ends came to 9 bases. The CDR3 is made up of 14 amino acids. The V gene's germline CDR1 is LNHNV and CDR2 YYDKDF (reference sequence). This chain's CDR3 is CATSSGRGSYEQYF. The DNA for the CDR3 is TGTGCCACCAGCAGCGGCAGGGGCTCCTACGAGCAGTACTTC.

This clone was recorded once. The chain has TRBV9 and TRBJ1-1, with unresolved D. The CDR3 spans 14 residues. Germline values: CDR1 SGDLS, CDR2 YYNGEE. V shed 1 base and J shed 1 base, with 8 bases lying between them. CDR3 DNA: TGTGCCAGCAGCGTAACTATCGAGAACACTGAAGCTTTCTTT. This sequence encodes CASSVTIENTEAFF.

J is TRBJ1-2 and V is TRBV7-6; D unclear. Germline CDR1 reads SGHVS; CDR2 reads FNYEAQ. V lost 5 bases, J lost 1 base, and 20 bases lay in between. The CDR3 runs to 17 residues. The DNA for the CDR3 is TGTGCCAGCAGCCCAAGTCCAGGTGCCGAATTTAACTATGGCTACACCTTC. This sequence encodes CASSPSPGAEFNYGYTF.

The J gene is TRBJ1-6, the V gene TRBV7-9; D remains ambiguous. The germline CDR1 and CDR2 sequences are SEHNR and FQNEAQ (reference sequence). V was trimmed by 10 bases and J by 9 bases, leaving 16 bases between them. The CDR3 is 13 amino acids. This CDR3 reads CATNSDPLSPLHF. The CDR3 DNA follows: TGTGCCACCAACTCCGACCCCCTTTCACCCCTCCACTTT.

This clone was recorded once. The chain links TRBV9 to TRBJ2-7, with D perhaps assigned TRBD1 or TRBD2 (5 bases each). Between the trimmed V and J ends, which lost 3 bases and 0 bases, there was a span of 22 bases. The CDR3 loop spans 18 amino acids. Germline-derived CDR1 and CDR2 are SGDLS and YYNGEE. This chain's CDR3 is CASSDRDVGSPSSYEQYF. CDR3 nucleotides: TGTGCCAGCAGCGACCGGGACGTCGGCTCCCCAAGCTCCTACGAGCAGTACTTC.

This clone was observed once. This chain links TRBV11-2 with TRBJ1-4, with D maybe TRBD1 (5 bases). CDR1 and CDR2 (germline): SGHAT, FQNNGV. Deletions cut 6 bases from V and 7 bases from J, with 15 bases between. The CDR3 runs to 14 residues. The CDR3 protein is CASSGAGESEKLFF. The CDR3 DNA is TGTGCCAGCAGTGGGGCAGGAGAGAGTGAAAAACTGTTTTTT.

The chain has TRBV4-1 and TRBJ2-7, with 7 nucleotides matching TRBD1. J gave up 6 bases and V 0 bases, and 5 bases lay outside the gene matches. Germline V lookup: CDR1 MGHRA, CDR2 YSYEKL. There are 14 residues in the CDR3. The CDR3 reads CASSQEQGFAEQYF. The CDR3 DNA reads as TGCGCCAGCAGCCAAGAACAGGGGTTCGCCGAGCAGTACTTC.

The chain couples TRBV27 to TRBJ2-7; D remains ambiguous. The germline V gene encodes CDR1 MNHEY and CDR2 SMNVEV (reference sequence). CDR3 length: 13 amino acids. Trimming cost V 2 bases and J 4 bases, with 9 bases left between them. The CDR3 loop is CASSLTVGYEQYF. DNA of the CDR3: TGTGCCAGCAGTTTAACGGTAGGGTACGAGCAGTACTTC.

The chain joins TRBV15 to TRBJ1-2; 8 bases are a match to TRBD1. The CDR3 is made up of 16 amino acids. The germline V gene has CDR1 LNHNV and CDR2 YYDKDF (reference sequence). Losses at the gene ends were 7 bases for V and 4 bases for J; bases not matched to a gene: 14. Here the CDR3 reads CATNSILRGLSYGYTF. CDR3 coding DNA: TGTGCCACCAACTCCATCCTCAGGGGGCTAAGCTATGGCTACACCTTC.

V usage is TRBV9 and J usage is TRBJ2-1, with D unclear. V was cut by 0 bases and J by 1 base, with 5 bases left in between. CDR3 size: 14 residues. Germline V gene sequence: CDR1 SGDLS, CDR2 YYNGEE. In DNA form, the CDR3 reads TGTGCCAGCAGCGTAGGAAATTCCTACAATGAGCAGTTCTTC. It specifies CASSVGNSYNEQFF.

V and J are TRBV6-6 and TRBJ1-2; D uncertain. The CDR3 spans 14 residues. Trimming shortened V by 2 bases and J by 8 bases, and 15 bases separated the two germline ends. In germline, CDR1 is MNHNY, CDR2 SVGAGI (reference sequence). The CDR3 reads CASSYRVGSNGYTF. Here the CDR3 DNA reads TGTGCCAGCAGTTACAGGGTTGGATCGAACGGCTACACCTTC.

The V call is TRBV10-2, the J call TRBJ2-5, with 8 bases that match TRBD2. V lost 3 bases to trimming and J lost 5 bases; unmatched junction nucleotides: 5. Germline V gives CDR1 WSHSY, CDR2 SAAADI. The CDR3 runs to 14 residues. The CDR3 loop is CASSDPAGVETQYF. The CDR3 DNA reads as TGCGCCAGCAGTGATCCAGCGGGAGTTGAGACCCAGTACTTC.

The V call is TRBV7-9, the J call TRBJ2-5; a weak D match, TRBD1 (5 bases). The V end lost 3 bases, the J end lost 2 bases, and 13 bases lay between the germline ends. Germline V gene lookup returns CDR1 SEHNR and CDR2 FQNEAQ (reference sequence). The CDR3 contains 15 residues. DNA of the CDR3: TGTGCCAGCAGCTTGGAGACGGACACTCAAGAGACCCAGTACTTC. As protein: CASSLETDTQETQYF.

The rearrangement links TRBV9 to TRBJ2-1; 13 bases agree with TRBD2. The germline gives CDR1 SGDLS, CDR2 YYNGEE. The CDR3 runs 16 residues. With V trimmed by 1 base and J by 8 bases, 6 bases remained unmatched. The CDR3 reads CASSVMGLAGSDEQFF. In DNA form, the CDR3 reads TGTGCCAGCAGCGTAATGGGACTAGCGGGAAGCGATGAGCAGTTCTTC.

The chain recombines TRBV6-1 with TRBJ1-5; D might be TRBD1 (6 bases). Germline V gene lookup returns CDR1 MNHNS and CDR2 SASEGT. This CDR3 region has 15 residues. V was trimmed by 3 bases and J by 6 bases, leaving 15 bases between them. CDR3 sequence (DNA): TGTGCCAGCAGTGATGGACAGTCGTTTTTTCAGCCCCAGCATTTT. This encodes CASSDGQSFFQPQHF.

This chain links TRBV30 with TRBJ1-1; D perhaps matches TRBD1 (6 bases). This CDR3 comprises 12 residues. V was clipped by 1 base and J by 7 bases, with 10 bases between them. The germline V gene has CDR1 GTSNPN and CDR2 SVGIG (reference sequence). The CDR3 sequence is CAWSETGLEAFF. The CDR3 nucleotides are TGTGCCTGGAGTGAAACAGGGCTTGAAGCTTTCTTT.

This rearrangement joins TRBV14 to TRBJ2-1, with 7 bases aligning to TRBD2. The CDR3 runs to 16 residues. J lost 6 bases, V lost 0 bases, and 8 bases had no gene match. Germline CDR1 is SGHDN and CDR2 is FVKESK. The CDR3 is CASSQDKGGRINEQFF. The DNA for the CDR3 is TGTGCCAGCAGCCAAGATAAGGGCGGGAGAATCAATGAGCAGTTCTTC.